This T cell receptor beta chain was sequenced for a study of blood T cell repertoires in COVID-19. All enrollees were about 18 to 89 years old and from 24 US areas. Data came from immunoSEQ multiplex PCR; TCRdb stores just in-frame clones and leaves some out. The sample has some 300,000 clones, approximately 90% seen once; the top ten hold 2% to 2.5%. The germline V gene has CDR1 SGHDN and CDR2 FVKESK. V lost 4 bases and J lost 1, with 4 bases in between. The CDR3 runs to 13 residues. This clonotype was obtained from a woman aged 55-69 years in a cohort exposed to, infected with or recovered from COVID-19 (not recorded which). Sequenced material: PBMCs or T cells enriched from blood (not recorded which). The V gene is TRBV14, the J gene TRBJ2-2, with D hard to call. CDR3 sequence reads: CASSRVNTGELFF. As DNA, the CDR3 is TGTGCCAGCAGCCGCGTGAACACCGGGGAGCTGTTTTTT. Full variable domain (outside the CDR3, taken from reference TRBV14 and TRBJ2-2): EAGVTQFPSHSVIEKGQTVTLRCDPISGHDNLYWYRRVMGKEIKFLLHFVKESKQDESGMPNNRFLAERTGGTYSTLKVQPAELEDSGVYFCASSRVNTGELFFGEGSRLTVL.